A single T cell receptor (beta chain) is shown here with its context. No antigen is known for it. The data were taken from a study of blood T cells in healthy people across ages. Study conclusions and caveats: The fall in TCR beta diversity per million T cells was roughly linear with age.

Aged about 6 to 100, donors were systemically healthy Caucasians from Russia. Every sample gave at least 5 micrograms of total RNA when it was extracted. With a J-beta primer mix and a sample-barcoded 5' primer, a second PCR ran 7 to 11 cycles. Carrying 12 random nucleotides, a template-switch adaptor labeled each individual cDNA molecule. TCRdb independently ran MiXCR on the 5' RACE reads; one entry per CDR3 protein. The sample carries roughly 650,000 distinct CDR3 sequences, approximately 31% recorded once. The CDR3 runs to 16 residues. Germline V gene sequence: CDR1 ENHRY, CDR2 SYGVKD. The J segment lost 0 bases and the V segment lost 6 bases, leaving 6 bases of the junction unmatched.

Specimen: blood. The TCR sequence derives from a woman older than 75 in good health. The V and J genes are TRBV10-3 and TRBJ1-5, with 9 bases fitting TRBD1. CDR3 sequence (DNA): TGTGCCATCAGCCCCGGGACAGGGCATAGCAATCAGCCCCAGCATTTT. It codes for CAISPGTGHSNQPQHF.